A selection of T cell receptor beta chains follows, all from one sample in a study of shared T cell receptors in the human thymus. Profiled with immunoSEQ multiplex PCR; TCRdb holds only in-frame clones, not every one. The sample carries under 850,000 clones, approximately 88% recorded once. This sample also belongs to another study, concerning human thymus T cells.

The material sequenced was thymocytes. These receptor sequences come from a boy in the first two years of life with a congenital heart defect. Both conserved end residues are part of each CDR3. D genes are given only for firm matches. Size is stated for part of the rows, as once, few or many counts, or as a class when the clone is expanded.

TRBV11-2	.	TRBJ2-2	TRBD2	TGTGCCAGCAGCCCGGGACTAGCCGCCGGGGAGCTGTTTTTT	CASSPGLAAGELFF
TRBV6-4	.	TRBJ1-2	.	TGTGCCAGCAGTGTGGAGACAGGACCGTCTAACTATGGCTACACCTTC	CASSVETGPSNYGYTF
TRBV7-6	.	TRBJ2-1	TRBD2	TGTGCCAGCAGCTTACCGAAGCCCCGGACTAGCGGGGACAATGAGCAGTTCTTC	CASSLPKPRTSGDNEQFF
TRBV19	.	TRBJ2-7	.	TGTGCCAGTAGTACACAGCAGGGGTCGGCCTACGAGCAGTACTTC	CASSTQQGSAYEQYF
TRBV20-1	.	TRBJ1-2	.	TGCAGTGCCAACAGGCAGGGCTCCACCTTC	CSANRQGSTF
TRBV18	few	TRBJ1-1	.	TGTGCCAGCTCTCTTCAGGGTACTGAAGCTTTCTTT	CASSLQGTEAFF
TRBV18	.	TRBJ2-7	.	TGTGCCAGCTCACCGCCAAGACGGACACCCTACGAGCAGTACTTC	CASSPPRRTPYEQYF
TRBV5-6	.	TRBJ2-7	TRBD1	TGTGCCAGCAGCACCCTGCCCAGGGGGCCCTACGAGCAGTACTTC	CASSTLPRGPYEQYF
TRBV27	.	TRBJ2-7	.	TGTGCCAGCAGGGTGTTTGGGAGAGTAGACGAGCAGTACTTC	CASRVFGRVDEQYF
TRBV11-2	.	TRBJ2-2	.	TGTGCCAGCAGCGTAGATCCGGACAGAGACCACACCGGGGAGCTGTTTTTT	CASSVDPDRDHTGELFF
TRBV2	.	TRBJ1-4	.	TGTGCCAGCAGCCCCCTTTTGAATGGGACTCCCGGCGGGCATGAAAAACTGTTTTTT	CASSPLLNGTPGGHEKLFF
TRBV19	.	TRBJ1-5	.	TGTGCCACCCGGAACAGGGTTAACCAGCCCCAGCATTTT	CATRNRVNQPQHF
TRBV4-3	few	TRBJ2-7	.	TGCGCCAGCAGCCGCGGGCCCCCGGAGTACGGGCAGTACTTC	CASSRGPPEYGQYF
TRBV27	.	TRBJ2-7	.	TGTGCCAGCAGTTCCATATACCTAGATGGCGAGCAGTACTTC	CASSSIYLDGEQYF
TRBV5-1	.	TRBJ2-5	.	TGCGCCAGCAGCTTGATTCCGCAAGAGACCCAGTACTTC	CASSLIPQETQYF
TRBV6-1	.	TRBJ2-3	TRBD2	TGTGCCAGCAGCCGGACTAGCGGTTTCACAGATACGCAGTATTTT	CASSRTSGFTDTQYF
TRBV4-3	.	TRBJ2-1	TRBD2	TGCGCCAGCAGCCAAGATCGGGAGGCGGGAGCCGATTGTTGTGAGCAGTTCTTC	CASSQDREAGADCCEQFF
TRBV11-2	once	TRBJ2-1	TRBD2	TGTGCCAGCAGCTCGATGCCCCCTAGCGGGAGGGGAGATGAGCAGTTCTTC	CASSSMPPSGRGDEQFF
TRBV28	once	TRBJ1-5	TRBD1	TGTGCCAGCTCGGAAGGGACAGGGGGTCATTCCCAGCCCCAGCATTTT	CASSEGTGGHSQPQHF
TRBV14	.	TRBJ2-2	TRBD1	TGTGCCAGCAGCCAAGAAGGAGGCGGGACAGGTCCATTCGCGAACACCGGGGAGCTGTTTTTT	CASSQEGGGTGPFANTGELFF
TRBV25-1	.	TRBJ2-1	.	TGTGCCAGCAGGGCGGACTTCACCCGCAATGAGCAGTTCTTC	CASRADFTRNEQFF
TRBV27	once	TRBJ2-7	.	TGTGCCAGCAGTTTATGGGTCGGACTCCCGTACGAGCAGTACTTC	CASSLWVGLPYEQYF
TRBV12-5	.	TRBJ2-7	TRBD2	TGTGCTAGTGGTTTGGTACTAGGCCCGATAGCGGGAGCCCCCTACGAGCAGTACTTC	CASGLVLGPIAGAPYEQYF
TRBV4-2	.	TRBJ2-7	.	TGTGCCAGCAGCCAACGTACAGGGAGTAACTACGAGCAGTACTTC	CASSQRTGSNYEQYF
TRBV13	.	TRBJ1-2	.	TGTGCCAGCACCCAAGGGATTATTGGGGGAGGTAACTATGGCTACACCTTC	CASTQGIIGGGNYGYTF
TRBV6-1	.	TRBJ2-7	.	TGTGCCAGCAGTCCCAAAAGTGGCTTCCACTACGAGCAGTACTTC	CASSPKSGFHYEQYF
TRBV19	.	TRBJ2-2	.	TGTGCCAGTAACGGGACAGGGGAGCGGGAGGGCCAAGGCGGGGAGCTGTTTTTT	CASNGTGEREGQGGELFF
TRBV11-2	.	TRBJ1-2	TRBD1	TGTGCCAGCAGCGCGGCTAAGACAGGGTTCGACTATGGCTACACCTTC	CASSAAKTGFDYGYTF
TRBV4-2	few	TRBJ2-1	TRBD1	TGTGCCAGCAGCCAAGTCCGGGACAGGGGATCCTCCTACAATGAGCAGTTCTTC	CASSQVRDRGSSYNEQFF
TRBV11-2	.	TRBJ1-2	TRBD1	TGTGCCAGCACCCAGACAGGGAGGAATGGCTACACCTTC	CASTQTGRNGYTF
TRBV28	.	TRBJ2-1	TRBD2	TGTGCCAGCAGCCCGCAGGAAGCGGGAGGGCCTGAGGTTGAGCAGTTCTTC	CASSPQEAGGPEVEQFF
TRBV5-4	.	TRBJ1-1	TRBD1	TGTGCCAGCAGTTTGACCCCCGACAGGGCGCCTAACACTGAAGCTTTCTTT	CASSLTPDRAPNTEAFF
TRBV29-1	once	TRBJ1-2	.	TGCAGCGTTGAAGATCGTGTACTCCATCGCTACACCTTC	CSVEDRVLHRYTF
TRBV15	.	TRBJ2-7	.	TGTGCCACCAGCAGACGCCCTCAGGGTAGGCCCTACGAGCAGTACTTC	CATSRRPQGRPYEQYF
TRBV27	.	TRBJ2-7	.	TGTGCCAGCAGGGGCAGCTCCTACGAGCAGTACTTC	CASRGSSYEQYF
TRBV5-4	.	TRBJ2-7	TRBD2	TGTGCCAGCAGCCTACTAGCGGGAGAACCCTACGAGCAGTACTTC	CASSLLAGEPYEQYF
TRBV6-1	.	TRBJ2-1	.	TGTGCCAGTAGAGGGGGTGAGCAGTTCTTC	CASRGGEQFF
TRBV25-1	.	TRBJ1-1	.	TGTGCCAGCAGTGAATACCGAGTCCCGGGACACAAAGAAGCTTTCTTT	CASSEYRVPGHKEAFF
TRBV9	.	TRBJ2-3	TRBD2	TGTGCCAGCAGCAGGGGACTAGCCCCAGATACGCAGTATTTT	CASSRGLAPDTQYF
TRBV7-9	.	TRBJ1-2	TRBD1	TGTGCCAGCAGAGGCACAGGGGGCGATGGCTACACCTTC	CASRGTGGDGYTF
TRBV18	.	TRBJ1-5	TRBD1	TGTGCCAGCTCACCGGCCGGGACAGGGCCGTCTCCGCACAATCAGCCCCAGCATTTT	CASSPAGTGPSPHNQPQHF
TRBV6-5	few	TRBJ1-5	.	TGTGCCAGCAGTTCCGACAGGATTGAGCCCCAGCATTTT	CASSSDRIEPQHF
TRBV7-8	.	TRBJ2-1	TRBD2	TGTGCCAGCAGCTTAAAGTGGACTAGCGGGAGCTCCTACAATGAGCAGTTCTTC	CASSLKWTSGSSYNEQFF
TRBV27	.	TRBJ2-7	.	TGTGCCAGCAGCCCCGGGACTCGAGCCTACGAGCAGTACTTC	CASSPGTRAYEQYF
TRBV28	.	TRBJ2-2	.	TGTGCCAGCAGCGGAACCACAGGGACCGGGGAGCTGTTTTTT	CASSGTTGTGELFF
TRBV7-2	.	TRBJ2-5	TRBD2	TGTGCCAGCAGCCGAGCTAGCGGGACCCCAGAGACCCAGTACTTC	CASSRASGTPETQYF
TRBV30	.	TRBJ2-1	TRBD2	TGTGCCTACCCGGGACTAGCGGGAGGGATGGATGAGCAGTTCTTC	CAYPGLAGGMDEQFF
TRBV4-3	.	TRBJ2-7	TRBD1	TGCGCCAGCAGCCAAGAACAGGGGCCCTACGAGCAGTACTTC	CASSQEQGPYEQYF
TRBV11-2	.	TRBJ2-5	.	TGTGCCAGCAGCTTAGATCGAGGGGGGGGGCCTCAAGAGACCCAGTACTTC	CASSLDRGGGPQETQYF
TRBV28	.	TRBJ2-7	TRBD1	TGTGCCAGCAGTTGGGACAGGGTGGGTGAGCAGTACTTC	CASSWDRVGEQYF
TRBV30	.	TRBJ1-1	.	TGTGCCTGGAGTCGGGGGTGGGGGAAGAAAGCTTTCTTT	CAWSRGWGKKAFF